Listed below are T cell receptor beta chains from one sample, sequenced in a study of post-analysis software for immune sequencing data. TCRdb re-called the PCR reads through MiXCR, storing one row per CDR3 protein. This sample yields approximately 770,000 distinct CDR3 sequences, of which roughly 50% are seen a single time; roughly 5% belongs to the top ten. Source material: blood. These TCRs come from a girl aged 5-17 years with multiple sclerosis. Each CDR3 is given with its conserved first and last residue.

j_call v_call cdr3_aa
TRBJ2-3 TRBV7-2 CASSPILDTQYF
TRBJ2-5 TRBV5-6 CASSSGRMGETQYF
NA TRBV12-3/TRBV12-4 CASSFMNRDEGGVENIQYF
TRBJ1-1 TRBV6-2/TRBV6-3 CASSTQGWGTEAFF
TRBJ2-5 TRBV19 CASSDDSGETQYF
TRBJ2-3 TRBV29-1 CSVEDPLGPYTDTQYF
TRBJ2-1 TRBV20-1 CSARDGGGLSTNEQFF
TRBJ2-7 TRBV5-1 CASSPEGSLYEQYF
TRBJ2-1 TRBV9 CASDRGTADGNEQFF
NA TRBV7-6 CASSLGKREGPREQYF
TRBJ2-3 TRBV20-1 CSATLADLTDTQYF
TRBJ1-1 TRBV10-3 CATVDREARGAEAFF
TRBJ2-2 TRBV12-3/TRBV12-4 CASSSSRNGELFF
TRBJ2-7 TRBV9 CASSVTGSYEQYF
TRBJ1-2 TRBV20-1 CSARAPGAVNYGYTF
TRBJ2-5 TRBV7-2 CASSFSGSGETQYF
TRBJ1-2 TRBV7-8 CASSPDRFTNYGYTF
NA TRBV11-2 CASSPLCEQYF
TRBJ2-4 TRBV6-5 CATREISKNIQYF
NA TRBV12-3/TRBV12-4 CASSFMYEQYF
TRBJ2-3 TRBV5-1 CASSSGTSGDTQYF
TRBJ2-7 TRBV20-1 CSASDLTGYYEQYF
TRBJ1-2 TRBV5-5 CASRTGGEQGFHGYTF
TRBJ1-1 TRBV6-5 CATTLARDTEAFF
TRBJ2-3 TRBV24-1 CATSVHGDISMQYF
TRBJ2-5 TRBV20-1 CSAREPGGQTQYF
TRBJ2-2 TRBV7-6 CASSLALGDFGTGELFF
TRBJ2-7 TRBV12-3/TRBV12-4 CASRAGLAGAYEQYF
TRBJ2-1 TRBV20-1 CSAGINNEQFF
NA TRBV5-8 CASSGNPQPTYEQYF
TRBJ2-3 TRBV7-2 CASSALTGISTDTQYF
TRBJ2-6 TRBV7-9 CASSSNRKPSGANVLTF
TRBJ1-5 TRBV6-6 CASRTGLGQPQHF
TRBJ2-7 TRBV20-1 CSALTSGTSSYEQYF
TRBJ2-1 TRBV9 CASSGRDRGQFF
TRBJ2-3 TRBV12-3/TRBV12-4 CASSLSSGRGDTQYF
TRBJ2-5 TRBV20-1 CSAHLAKHPGAHVNEQYF
TRBJ2-3 TRBV29-1 CSVAGLAGTDTQYF
TRBJ2-3 TRBV10-3 CAISQDSGSGNTQYF
TRBJ2-3 TRBV6-5 CASSYFRETDTQYF
TRBJ2-1 TRBV20-1 CSLTATSGSRGEQFF
TRBJ1-2 TRBV6-5 CASSYSGTGSGYTF
TRBJ2-5 TRBV29-1 CSVAGAQPEQYF
TRBJ2-7 TRBV15 CATSRDWREANNEQYF
TRBJ2-1 TRBV5-1 CASSDNRGGTSEQFF